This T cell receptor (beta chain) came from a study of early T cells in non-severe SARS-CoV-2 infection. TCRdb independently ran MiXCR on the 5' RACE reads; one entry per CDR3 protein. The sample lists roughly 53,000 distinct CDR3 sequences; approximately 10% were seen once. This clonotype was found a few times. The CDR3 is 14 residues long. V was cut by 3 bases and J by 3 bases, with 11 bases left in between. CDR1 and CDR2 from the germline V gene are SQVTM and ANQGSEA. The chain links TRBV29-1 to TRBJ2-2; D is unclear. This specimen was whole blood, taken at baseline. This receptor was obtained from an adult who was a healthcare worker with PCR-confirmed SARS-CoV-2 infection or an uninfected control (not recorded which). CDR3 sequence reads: CSVDPGGDTGELFF. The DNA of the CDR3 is TGCAGCGTTGACCCCGGTGGTGACACCGGGGAGCTGTTTTTT.